One and the same sample provided the 28 T cell receptor beta chains below, sequenced in a study of post-analysis software for immune sequencing data. TCR beta cDNA libraries had unique molecular identifiers. TCRdb re-called the PCR reads with MiXCR, one entry per CDR3 protein. Among some 800,000 distinct CDR3 sequences listed, 46% were seen once. No cognate antigen is known for these TCRs. Study-level points and caveats: Patients had higher frequencies than controls of roughly 5 TRBV segments, including TRBV5-6, TRBV5-1 and TRBV20-1.

The sample comprised blood. The source of these receptors is a girl under 18 with multiple sclerosis.

This clonotype turned up a few times. The chain uses TRBV4-2 and TRBJ2-7; 10 nucleotides align to TRBD2. Looked up from germline, CDR1 is LGHNA and CDR2 is YNFKEQ. The CDR3 extends over 16 amino acids. V was clipped by 0 bases and J by 7 bases; unmatched bases: 9. The CDR3 DNA reads as TGTGCCAGCAGCCAAGAGGGGCTAGCGGGAGTCGGTGAGCAGTACTTC. This sequence encodes CASSQEGLAGVGEQYF.

V is TRBV6-1 and J is TRBJ2-4; TRBD1 agrees at 7 bases. Trimming took 4 bases from V and 0 from J; bases not matched to a gene: 6. The CDR3 is made up of 16 amino acids. The germline CDR1 and CDR2 sequences are MNHNS and SASEGT. CDR3 sequence reads: CASSVDRFLAKNIQYF. CDR3 DNA: TGTGCCAGCAGTGTGGACAGGTTTCTAGCCAAAAACATTCAGTACTTC.

This clonotype was seen a few times. This chain joins TRBV7-9 and TRBJ2-7; D tentatively reads TRBD1 or TRBD2 (6 bases each). CDR3 length: 17 residues. Trimming took off 1 base at V and 3 bases at J, with 19 bases between the two ends. The V gene's germline CDR1 is SEHNR and CDR2 FQNEAQ (reference sequence). CDR3: CASSLDFGAGTSYEQYF. The CDR3 DNA is TGTGCCAGCAGCTTAGACTTCGGGGCGGGGACAAGCTACGAGCAGTACTTC.

A few counts support this clonotype. The chain has TRBV7-2 and TRBJ2-7; 9 bases line up with TRBD1. The J call is in doubt because the DNA end fits TRBJ2-5 better. The germline V gene encodes CDR1 SGHTA and CDR2 FQGNSA. The CDR3 runs to 16 residues. The CDR3 coding sequence is TGTGCCAGCAGCTTAGCGCCGGACAGGGGTATGGAGACCCAGTACTTC. The encoded protein is CASSLAPDRGMETQYF.

This clonotype was found a few times. The V gene is TRBV12-5, the J gene TRBJ2-4, with 10 bases identical to TRBD2. The DNA end is more similar to TRBJ2-7, so the J call may be wrong. The CDR3 extends over 16 amino acids. Germline CDR1 reads LGHNT; CDR2 reads FRNRAP. CDR3 bases: TGTGCTAGTGGTTTTAATCTAGCGGGAGACCACTACGAGCAGTACTTC. It translates to CASGFNLAGDHYEQYF.

There are a few counts of this clonotype. The V gene is TRBV20-1, the J gene TRBJ2-1; TRBD2 matches 8 bases. Germline CDR1 is DFQATT and CDR2 is SNEGSKA (reference sequence). CDR3 size: 12 residues. CDR3 DNA: TGCTCCCCTAGCGGGTTTTACAATGAGCAGTTCTTC. This gives the protein CSPSGFYNEQFF.

This clonotype has just a few counts. The V gene is TRBV9, the J gene TRBJ2-5, with 7 bases identical to TRBD1. V shed 4 bases and J 1 base; nucleotides not matched to a gene: 10. The germline gives CDR1 SGDLS, CDR2 YYNGEE. The CDR3 is 16 residues long. The CDR3 loop is CASSTRQGLPQETQYF. The CDR3 DNA is TGTGCCAGCAGCACCAGACAGGGTTTACCCCAAGAGACCCAGTACTTC.

This sequence joins TRBV20-1 and TRBJ2-7, with 7 bases matching TRBD2. The CDR3 loop spans 14 amino acids. CDR1 and CDR2 from the germline V gene are DFQATT and SNEGSKA (reference sequence). J was trimmed by 4 bases and V by 3 bases; bases with no gene match: 9. The CDR3 loop reads CSASSTRGEYEQYF. CDR3 nucleotides: TGCAGTGCTAGCTCCACCCGGGGGGAGTACGAGCAGTACTTC.

V is TRBV15 and J is TRBJ2-2, with D tentatively TRBD1 (7 bases). Trimming removed 0 bases from V and 4 bases from J, with 15 bases in between. The CDR3 spans 17 residues. The germline V gene encodes CDR1 LNHNV and CDR2 YYDKDF (reference sequence). This chain's CDR3 is CATSRDGQGGRTGELFF. In DNA form, the CDR3 reads TGTGCCACCAGCAGAGATGGGCAGGGGGGCCGCACCGGGGAGCTGTTTTTT.

This clonotype was seen many times. The chain recombines TRBV7-9 with TRBJ2-3, with 7 bases that match TRBD1. Per germline, CDR1 SEHNR and CDR2 FQNEAQ (reference sequence). V gave up 2 bases and J gave up 1 base; unmatched junction bases: 0. CDR3 length: 14 residues. CDR3 sequence: CASSLTGGTDTQYF. Written as DNA, the CDR3 is TGTGCCAGCAGCTTAACAGGGGGCACAGATACGCAGTATTTT.

This clonotype showed up just a few times. The gene calls are TRBV9 and TRBJ2-7, with 10 bases matching TRBD2. V shed 4 bases and J 5 bases; nucleotides not matched to a gene: 12. CDR1 is SGDLS and CDR2 is YYNGEE in the germline V gene. This CDR3 is 16 amino acids long. CDR3 coding DNA: TGTGCCAGCAGCTTATCAAGCGGGAGGGCCCCCCACGAGCAGTACTTC. The encoded protein is CASSLSSGRAPHEQYF.

The rearrangement joins TRBV2 to TRBJ2-1, with D unresolved. The CDR3 contains 12 residues. With 5 bases removed from V and 5 bases from J, the gap between germline ends came to 7 bases. Germline loops: CDR1 SNHLY, CDR2 FYNNEI. The DNA for the CDR3 is TGTGCCAGCAGTTGGTCTCACAATGAGCAGTTCTTC. Amino acids: CASSWSHNEQFF. The complete variable domain, with remaining parts taken from reference TRBV2 and TRBJ2-1, reads EPEVTQTPSHQVTQMGQEVILRCVPISNHLYFYWYRQILGQKVEFLVSFYNNEISEKSEIFDDQFSVERPDGSNFTLKIRSTKLEDSAMYFCASSWSHNEQFFGPGTRLTVL.

This rearrangement joins TRBV12-3 or TRBV12-4 to TRBJ1-5, with D possibly TRBD1 on 5 matching bases. V lost 1 base and J 5 bases, leaving 15 bases between the germline ends. The CDR3 has 16 residues. CDR3 in amino acids: CASSLGPGREYQPQHF. Written as DNA, the CDR3 is TGTGCCAGCAGTTTAGGTCCGGGCAGGGAGTATCAGCCCCAGCATTTT.

This sequence joins TRBV2 and TRBJ2-7; D is undetermined. CDR1 is SNHLY and CDR2 is FYNNEI in the germline V gene. This CDR3 region has 15 residues. V was pared by 0 bases and J by 0 bases, with 9 bases between. CDR3: CASSEASPSSYEQYF. The DNA of the CDR3 is TGTGCCAGCAGTGAAGCGAGCCCCAGCTCCTACGAGCAGTACTTC.

The V gene is TRBV20-1, the J gene TRBJ2-2; TRBD2 aligns across 14 bases. The CDR3 has 18 amino acids. Trimming at V came to 3 bases and at J to 3 bases, leaving 9 bases not matched to a gene. The germline V gene encodes CDR1 DFQATT and CDR2 SNEGSKA (reference sequence). CDR3: CSARTPGTSGSYTGELFF. CDR3 coding DNA: TGCAGTGCTAGGACACCCGGGACTAGCGGGAGTTACACCGGGGAGCTGTTTTTT.

The gene calls are TRBV12-3 or TRBV12-4 and TRBJ2-4; maybe TRBD2 (6 bases). The J call is doubtful: the DNA matches TRBJ2-7 better. The CDR3 spans 14 residues. The CDR3 DNA is TGTGCCAGCATGCGACTAGGGGTCCACTACGAGCAGTACTTC. Translated, it gives CASMRLGVHYEQYF.

This clonotype was counted a few times. The chain uses TRBV6-5 and TRBJ1-2; D possibly corresponds to TRBD1 (5 bases). Looked up from germline, CDR1 is MNHEY and CDR2 is SVGAGI. Trimming left V 0 bases short and J 8 bases short, with 13 bases between. The CDR3 totals 14 residues. The CDR3 nucleotides are TGTGCCAGCAGTTACTCGACCACAGGAAAGGGCTACACCTTC. This gives the protein CASSYSTTGKGYTF.

The chain couples TRBV21-1 to TRBJ2-4; the DNA was not compared with TRBD2, the D call given in the table. TRBV21-1 is labeled a pseudogene. CDR3 size: 20 residues. CDR3 region: CASSKGGLDSSYLAKNIQYF. DNA for the CDR3: TGTGCCAGCAGCAAAGGGGGACTAGACTCTTCCTACCTAGCCAAAAACATTCAGTACTTC.

The V gene is TRBV7-3, the J gene TRBJ2-1; D unclear. Germline CDR1 reads SGHTA; CDR2 reads FQGTGA. The CDR3 consists of 15 residues. CDR3 DNA sequence: TGTGCAGACCCTCGAGGCCACTCCCCCTACAATGAGCAGTTCTTC. Translating it yields CADPRGHSPYNEQFF.

The rearrangement uses TRBV7-2 and TRBJ2-7; possibly TRBD1 for D (5 bases). The J call may not be correct, given that the DNA end is closer to TRBJ2-5. The CDR3 length is 14 residues. Germline V gives CDR1 SGHTA, CDR2 FQGNSA. The CDR3 nucleotides are TGTGCCAGCAGCTCAAAACAGGCACCAGAGACCCAGTACTTC. Translating it yields CASSSKQAPETQYF.

The chain is built from TRBV5-1 and TRBJ2-5, with no clear D. The V gene's germline CDR1 is SGHRS and CDR2 YFSETQ. V was cut by 5 bases and J by 5 bases, with 16 bases left in between. This CDR3 region has 14 residues. CDR3 sequence (DNA): TGCGCCAGCAGATCGGCCCGATCGAGGGAGACCCAGTACTTC. Translated: CASRSARSRETQYF.

This chain connects TRBV4-3 to TRBJ2-1, with D hard to call. CDR3 length: 14 amino acids. Germline assignment: CDR1 LGHNA and CDR2 YSLEER. The germline V and J ends were trimmed by 5 bases and 8 bases, with 16 bases remaining between them. CDR3 amino acids: CASSERDVTDEQFF. The CDR3, as DNA: TGCGCCAGCAGCGAAAGGGATGTAACGGATGAGCAGTTCTTC.

This clonotype was seen more than once but under ten times. This chain joins TRBV6-1 and TRBJ1-2; D is undetermined. The V end lost 2 bases, the J end lost 5 bases, and 12 bases lay between the germline ends. The CDR3 is 14 residues long. Germline values: CDR1 MNHNS, CDR2 SASEGT. CDR3 coding DNA: TGTGCCAGCAGTGAATTAGGGTTTTCGTATGGCTACACCTTC. Translation: CASSELGFSYGYTF.

A single count supports this clonotype. J is TRBJ2-3 and V is TRBV7-3; 7 nucleotides agree with TRBD1. CDR3 size: 15 residues. Trimming removed 6 bases from V and 2 bases from J; junction bases left unmatched: 8. CDR1 SGHTA and CDR2 FQGTGA come from the germline V gene. Written as DNA, the CDR3 is TGTGCCAGCAGGGACGCGGACAGGAACACAGATACGCAGTATTTT. It codes for CASRDADRNTDTQYF. Using reference TRBV7-3 and TRBJ2-3 for the parts outside the CDR3, the full variable domain is GAGVSQTPSNKVTEKGKYVELRCDPISGHTALYWYRQSLGQGPEFLIYFQGTGAADDSGLPNDRFFAVRPEGSVSTLKIQRTERGDSAVYLCASRDADRNTDTQYFGPGTRLTVL.

The chain has TRBV20-1 and TRBJ2-3; D unresolved. Germline CDR1 and CDR2: DFQATT and SNEGSKA (reference sequence). This CDR3 is 13 amino acids long. The V and J ends lost 0 bases and 2 bases respectively, with 6 bases between them. The CDR3 nucleotides are TGCAGTGCTAGAGACTCTTACACAGATACGCAGTATTTT. Its translation: CSARDSYTDTQYF.

This clonotype was observed a few times. The chain couples TRBV5-1 to TRBJ1-2; D is ambiguous. V shed 0 bases and J shed 7 bases, with 22 bases lying between them. The CDR3 is 17 residues long. Germline values: CDR1 SGHRS, CDR2 YFSETQ. Here the CDR3 reads CASSLVPPGNFNGGYTF. The CDR3 DNA is TGCGCCAGCAGCTTGGTCCCCCCGGGCAACTTTAACGGTGGCTACACCTTC.

The rearrangement joins TRBV20-1 to TRBJ2-3; D unresolved. V gave up 1 base and J gave up 2 bases, with 7 bases separating them. The germline V gene encodes CDR1 DFQATT and CDR2 SNEGSKA (reference sequence). The CDR3 runs 13 residues. The CDR3 loop is CSARVSHTDTQYF. In DNA form, the CDR3 reads TGCAGTGCTAGAGTGAGTCACACAGATACGCAGTATTTT.

This chain joins TRBV6-6 and TRBJ2-7; 7 nucleotides match TRBD2. Germline trimming cut 8 bases from V and 0 bases from J; bases unmatched to any gene: 7. This CDR3 spans 14 amino acids. Germline V CDR1 and CDR2: MNHNY, SVGAGI (reference sequence). CDR3 protein: CASRSGASSYEQYF. CDR3 coding DNA: TGTGCCAGCCGGAGCGGGGCTAGCTCCTACGAGCAGTACTTC.